A selection of T cell receptor beta chains follows, all from one sample in a study of blood T cell repertoires in COVID-19. The assay was immunoSEQ multiplex PCR, and TCRdb's table has in-frame clones only and misses some. Found here are around 300,000 clones, approximately 92% of them singletons; the top ten hold 2.4%. The sequenced sample was PBMCs or T cells enriched from blood (not recorded which). The source is a woman in her late teens or twenties who had recovered from COVID-19. Each CDR3 is given with its conserved first and last residue. A D gene is named only where the DNA matches it firmly. Expanded clones get a size class; other rows say once, few or many, or leave the size out.

>TRBJ1-2|-|-|TRBV27
CASRLKGDYYGYTF
TGTGCCAGCAGACTAAAGGGGGATTACTATGGCTACACCTTC
>TRBJ1-2|-|TRBD1|TRBV15
CATSRGGQGATNYGYTF
TGTGCCACCAGCAGAGGAGGGCAGGGGGCCACTAACTATGGCTACACCTTC
>TRBJ1-2|-|-|TRBV11-2
CASSRRGGTYLGGYTF
TGTGCCAGCAGCCGCCGGGGGGGCACCTATCTGGGTGGCTACACCTTC
>TRBJ1-5|-|-|TRBV5-1
CASRGEGPNQPQHF
TGCGCCAGCAGAGGAGAGGGCCCGAATCAGCCCCAGCATTTT
>TRBJ1-5|-|-|TRBV7-3
CASSYRKADSRNQPQHF
TGTGCCAGCAGCTATAGGAAGGCGGACAGTCGCAATCAGCCCCAGCATTTT
>TRBJ2-7|-|TRBD2|TRBV6-1
CASSEALAGALSYEQYF
TGTGCCAGCAGCGAAGCACTAGCGGGGGCTCTCTCCTACGAGCAGTACTTC
>TRBJ1-3|-|-|TRBV11-2
CASSLQGQGGGNTIYF
TGTGCCAGCAGCTTACAGGGCCAGGGAGGAGGAAACACCATATATTTT
>TRBJ1-5|-|TRBD1|TRBV27
CASRRQGAWNQPQHF
TGTGCCAGCAGGCGACAGGGGGCATGGAATCAGCCCCAGCATTTT
>TRBJ2-1|-|TRBD2|TRBV5-8
CASSLAGRRYNEQFF
TGTGCCAGCAGCTTAGCGGGGAGGCGGTACAATGAGCAGTTCTTC
>TRBJ1-1|-|-|TRBV19
CATSPEPYADTEAFF
TGTGCCACCTCCCCCGAGCCCTACGCGGACACTGAAGCTTTCTTT
>TRBJ1-2|-|-|TRBV18
CASSPGGRNYGYTF
TGTGCCAGCTCACCTGGAGGGCGAAACTATGGCTACACCTTC
>TRBJ1-6|once|-|TRBV6-1
CASSDRQVSPLHF
TGTGCCAGCAGTGACCGACAGGTTTCACCCCTCCACTTT
>TRBJ1-4|-|TRBD1|TRBV7-9
CASSLQGVPNEKLFF
TGTGCCAGCAGCTTACAGGGGGTGCCTAATGAAAAACTGTTTTTT
>TRBJ2-7|-|TRBD1|TRBV5-4
CASSLRDSYEQYF
TGTGCCAGCAGCCTCCGGGACAGCTACGAGCAGTACTTC
>TRBJ2-1|-|-|TRBV3-1/TRBV3-2
CASSQDWLAREQFF
TGTGCCAGCAGCCAAGATTGGCTAGCTCGTGAGCAGTTCTTC
>TRBJ1-2|-|-|TRBV19
CASSLGYYGYTF
TGTGCCAGTAGCCTCGGGTACTATGGCTACACCTTC
>TRBJ2-7|once|-|TRBV3-1/TRBV3-2
CASSQVGAPYEQYF
TGTGCCAGCAGCCAAGTGGGAGCTCCCTACGAGCAGTACTTC
>TRBJ2-7|-|TRBD1|TRBV2
CASKTDRDEQYF
TGTGCCAGCAAGACGGACAGGGACGAGCAGTACTTC
>TRBJ2-5|-|TRBD2|TRBV10-2
CASSEAGGQETQYF
TGCGCCAGCAGTGAGGCGGGGGGCCAAGAGACCCAGTACTTC
>TRBJ1-6|-|TRBD1|TRBV6-6
CASKDAGGGSPLHF
TGTGCCAGCAAGGATGCAGGGGGCGGCTCACCCCTCCACTTT
>TRBJ2-1|-|TRBD2|TRBV15
CATSRGGLAGGGLQQFF
TGTGCCACCAGCAGAGGAGGCCTAGCGGGGGGAGGGCTTCAGCAGTTCTTC
>TRBJ1-2|-|TRBD1|TRBV5-4
CASSLKGTGAGYTF
TGTGCCAGCAGCTTGAAAGGGACAGGGGCTGGCTACACCTTC
>TRBJ1-2|once|TRBD1|TRBV25-1
CASSERGPFYGYTF
TGTGCCAGCAGTGAGAGGGGGCCGTTCTATGGCTACACCTTC
>TRBJ1-5|-|-|TRBV10-3
CAISETENQPQHF
TGTGCCATCAGTGAAACCGAGAATCAGCCCCAGCATTTT
>TRBJ1-5|-|-|TRBV2
CASSEDRVNQPQHF
TGTGCCAGCAGTGAAGACAGGGTGAATCAGCCCCAGCATTTT
>TRBJ2-1|-|TRBD2|TRBV7-9
CASSLGLAGEWSNEQFF
TGTGCCAGCAGCCTAGGACTAGCGGGGGAGTGGTCCAATGAGCAGTTCTTC
>TRBJ2-5|-|-|TRBV7-9
CASSSPSETQYF
TGTGCCAGCAGCTCCCCTTCGGAGACCCAGTACTTC
>TRBJ1-1|-|-|TRBV18
CASLLGGGVGEAFF
TGTGCCAGCCTCCTCGGAGGTGGGGTTGGTGAAGCTTTCTTT
>TRBJ2-1|once|-|TRBV5-4
CASSSGTSNEQFF
TGTGCCAGCAGCTCCGGGACAAGCAATGAGCAGTTCTTC
>TRBJ2-3|-|TRBD2|TRBV15
CATPSGDYSSTDTQYF
TGTGCCACCCCTAGCGGGGACTACTCTAGCACAGATACGCAGTATTTT
>TRBJ2-1|once|TRBD2|TRBV13
CASSSLSSGDHNEQFF
TGTGCCAGCAGCTCCTTGAGTAGCGGGGATCACAATGAGCAGTTCTTC
>TRBJ2-7|-|TRBD2|TRBV6-5
CASTPAGGYEQYF
TGTGCCAGCACCCCCGCGGGGGGTTACGAGCAGTACTTC
>TRBJ2-7|-|TRBD1|TRBV30
CAWSVGQGEQYF
TGTGCCTGGAGTGTCGGACAGGGGGAGCAGTACTTC
>TRBJ2-1|-|-|TRBV6-5
CASSYRAGWVNEQFF
TGTGCCAGCAGTTACCGGGCGGGATGGGTCAATGAGCAGTTCTTC
>TRBJ1-5|-|TRBD1|TRBV19
CASSISRLTGGFQPQHF
TGTGCCAGTAGTATTTCCCGCCTGACAGGGGGCTTTCAGCCCCAGCATTTT
>TRBJ1-1|-|TRBD1|TRBV4-1
CASSRGQGNTEAFF
TGCGCCAGCAGCCGGGGACAGGGGAACACTGAAGCTTTCTTT
>TRBJ1-1|-|TRBD1|TRBV27
CASSLSGQGAEAFF
TGTGCCAGCAGTTTATCTGGACAGGGGGCAGAAGCTTTCTTT
>TRBJ2-3|-|TRBD2|TRBV7-9
CASSFPLLAGFTDTQYF
TGTGCCAGCAGCTTCCCCCTCTTAGCGGGGTTCACAGATACGCAGTATTTT
>TRBJ1-5|-|TRBD1|TRBV6-5
CASSYDTGGQPQHF
TGTGCCAGCAGTTACGATACAGGGGGTCAGCCCCAGCATTTT
>TRBJ2-5|-|TRBD1|TRBV5-1
CASSLQGARETQYF
TGCGCCAGCAGCTTACAGGGGGCGCGAGAGACCCAGTACTTC
>TRBJ2-4|-|TRBD2|TRBV7-3
CASSLRPSGGAGDKNIQYF
TGTGCCAGCAGCTTACGTCCTAGCGGGGGGGCCGGAGACAAAAACATTCAGTACTTC
>TRBJ2-7|-|-|TRBV14
CASSQALWGYSYEQYF
TGTGCCAGCAGCCAAGCGTTATGGGGCTACTCCTACGAGCAGTACTTC
>TRBJ1-4|-|TRBD1|TRBV7-9
CASSLIGGMGTGEKLFF
TGTGCCAGCAGCTTAATCGGCGGAATGGGGACAGGGGAAAAACTGTTTTTT
>TRBJ1-6|-|-|TRBV6-1
CASSEAGGYNSPLHF
TGTGCCAGCAGTGAGGCAGGAGGGTATAATTCACCCCTCCACTTT
>TRBJ2-4|medium-sized|-|TRBV6-1
CASSEDPALAGIQYF
TGTGCCAGCAGTGAAGATCCAGCGCTGGCCGGCATTCAGTACTTC
>TRBJ1-6|-|TRBD1|TRBV19
CASSLRQGAGSYNSPLHF
TGTGCCAGTAGTTTACGACAGGGGGCAGGATCCTATAATTCACCCCTCCACTTT
>TRBJ2-2|once|TRBD2|TRBV5-1
CASSLGLAMNTGELFF
TGCGCCAGCAGCTTGGGACTAGCGATGAACACCGGGGAGCTGTTTTTT
>TRBJ2-7|-|TRBD2|TRBV2
CASRLAGTDEQYF
TGTGCCAGCAGGTTAGCGGGGACCGACGAGCAGTACTTC
>TRBJ1-1|-|-|TRBV19
CASSSQGATEAFF
TGTGCCAGTAGTAGCCAAGGGGCGACTGAAGCTTTCTTT
>TRBJ1-6|-|TRBD1|TRBV10-2
CASSESTGGYNSPLHF
TGCGCCAGCAGTGAGTCGACAGGGGGCTATAATTCACCCCTCCACTTT
>TRBJ1-5|-|-|TRBV28
CASSMDSLNQPQHF
TGTGCCAGCAGTATGGACAGTTTGAACCAGCCCCAGCATTTT
>TRBJ2-1|-|-|TRBV5-1
CASSLGLVDNEQFF
TGCGCCAGCAGCCTTGGACTTGTCGACAATGAGCAGTTCTTC
>TRBJ2-1|-|TRBD2|TRBV19
CASSGGAVYNEQFF
TGTGCCAGTAGCGGGGGGGCGGTGTACAATGAGCAGTTCTTC
>TRBJ1-1|-|-|TRBV12-3/TRBV12-4
CASSLQTEAFF
TGTGCCAGCAGTCTACAAACGGAGGCTTTCTTT
>TRBJ2-7|-|TRBD2|TRBV4-1
CASSQAPVAGGSYEQYF
TGCGCCAGCAGCCAAGCTCCGGTAGCGGGGGGGTCCTACGAGCAGTACTTC
>TRBJ2-1|-|-|TRBV27
CASSPTEAGVSYNEQFF
TGTGCCAGCAGCCCAACCGAAGCAGGGGTTTCATACAATGAGCAGTTCTTC
>TRBJ1-1|-|-|TRBV29-1
CSVLDRHSNTEAFF
TGCAGCGTACTTGACAGACACTCTAACACTGAAGCTTTCTTT
>TRBJ2-7|-|-|TRBV13
CASSLGTTLGTYEQYF
TGTGCCAGCAGCTTAGGGACAACATTGGGTACCTACGAGCAGTACTTC
>TRBJ2-3|-|TRBD2|TRBV5-1
CASNVAGIMDTQYF
TGCGCCAGCAACGTAGCGGGGATAATGGATACGCAGTATTTT
>TRBJ2-3|-|TRBD2|TRBV29-1
CSVSGGAGTDTQYF
TGCAGCGTGAGCGGGGGGGCCGGCACAGATACGCAGTATTTT